A single T cell receptor beta chain is shown here with its context. These data belong to a study of shared clonotypes between healthy human individuals. Across the whole study: Used for every donor were three CD4 naive, three CD4 memory, two CD8 naive and one CD8 memory plate.

There were no recent acute infections or vaccinations among the donors, who were healthy HIV-negative adults. Several immunoSEQ plates received, in even portions, the genomic DNA of each subset. Authors' methods: ImmunoSEQ junction-only sequences lacked quality scores, so their filtering differed. TCRdb keeps only in-frame clones here, not all; method: immunoSEQ multiplex PCR. That table supplies the V and J calls and clone size; D and trimming were determined from the DNA. This sample has more than 2,000,000 clones, with over 90% found just once. This CDR3 region has 15 residues. V was clipped by 5 bases and J by 4 bases, with 17 bases between them. The germline V gene has CDR1 MNHEY and CDR2 SVGAGI.

The material sequenced was naive CD4+ T cells from PBMCs. This sample's subset: CD45RA+ positively selected. This TCR came from a man younger than 35 in good health. Some clones in this sample may be carry-over from other donors' samples. The chain couples TRBV6-5 to TRBJ2-5, with D possibly called TRBD1 or TRBD2 (6 bases each). The CDR3 sequence: CASSRSGVGAETQYF. CDR3 bases: TGTGCCAGCAGTCGTTCGGGAGTGGGGGCAGAGACCCAGTACTTC.